The 12 T cell receptor beta chains reported below all come from one sample, sequenced in a study of cytomegalovirus exposure and HLA in healthy donors. Primers for the PCR totalled 60 Vbeta and 13 Jbeta. Produced via immunoSEQ multiplex PCR; TCRdb's table is partial and in-frame only. The sample carries 100,000 or so clones, 82% recorded once. The sequencing sample was made of PBMCs. Receptors originate from a man aged 25-45 years in good health and CMV-seropositive.

The CDR3: CASGSSRDFPSYEQYF. The DNA of the CDR3 is TGTGCTAGTGGTTCGTCCCGGGACTTCCCCTCCTACGAGCAGTACTTC. The chain recombines TRBV12-5 with TRBJ2-7; D may be TRBD2 (6 bases). Germline V CDR1 and CDR2: LGHNT, FRNRAP. This CDR3 spans 16 amino acids. V shed 4 bases and J shed 0 bases, with 16 bases lying between them.

This rearrangement joins TRBV19 to TRBJ1-1, with 7 bases that match TRBD1. V lost 6 bases and J lost 7; bases outside the gene matches: 8. The CDR3 totals 13 residues. Germline loops: CDR1 LNHDA, CDR2 SQIVND (reference sequence). The CDR3 sequence is CASSSRGLGEAFF. CDR3 coding DNA: TGTGCCAGTAGCTCCAGGGGGTTGGGTGAAGCTTTCTTT. Based on the CDR3 plus reference TRBV19 and TRBJ1-1, the full variable domain is DGGITQSPKYLFRKEGQNVTLSCEQNLNHDAMYWYRQDPGQGLRLIYYSQIVNDFQKGDIAEGYSVSREKKESFPLTVTSAQKNPTAFYLCASSSRGLGEAFFGQGTRLTVV.

On this clone: One junction end disagrees with the germline gene, perhaps due to a read error. The chain joins TRBV4-1 to TRBJ2-7, with D tentatively TRBD2 (7 bases). This CDR3 is built from 12 residues. Germline loops: CDR1 MGHRA, CDR2 YSYEKL. CDR3 protein: CASSQEGGAWAF. CDR3 nucleotides: TGCGCCAGCAGCCAAGAGGGGGGGGCGTGGGCCTTC.

The chain has TRBV19 and TRBJ1-2, with 11 positions matching TRBD1. J gave up 6 bases and V 6 bases, and 6 bases lay outside the gene matches. The CDR3 is 14 residues long. The germline gives CDR1 LNHDA, CDR2 SQIVND (reference sequence). CDR3 nucleotides: TGTGCCAGTAGCTATTGGACAGGGGGCGATGGCTACACCTTC. This encodes CASSYWTGGDGYTF.

The sample holds one count of this clone. The chain's CDR3 is CASSAGKKVRDPGSSAYYEQYF. The CDR3 DNA sequence: TGTGCCAGCAGCGCCGGAAAAAAGGTGCGGGACCCCGGTTCTAGCGCCTACTACGAGCAGTACTTC. This sequence joins TRBV21-1 and TRBJ2-7; the table names TRBD2, a call not compared with the DNA. TRBV21-1 represents a pseudogene. The CDR3 has 22 amino acids.

This sequence joins TRBV19 and TRBJ2-7, with 12 bases that match TRBD2. CDR3 size: 14 residues. From germline, CDR1 is LNHDA and CDR2 SQIVND (reference sequence). With V trimmed by 6 bases and J by 1 base, 1 base remained unmatched. The chain's CDR3 is CASSGLAGSYEQYF. The CDR3 region has the DNA TGTGCCAGTAGCGGACTAGCGGGATCCTACGAGCAGTACTTC.

This sequence joins TRBV28 and TRBJ2-2; the match to TRBD1 covers 8 bases. Germline lookup yields CDR1 MDHEN and CDR2 SYDVKM. Germline trimming cut 1 base from V and 5 bases from J; bases unmatched to any gene: 12. This CDR3 spans 18 amino acids. The CDR3 DNA sequence: TGTGCCAGCAGTTTATTCCAGGGGGGACAGGTTTATACCGGGGAGCTGTTTTTT. It encodes CASSLFQGGQVYTGELFF.

Points on this clone: A junction end diverges from the germline sequence, so it may reflect a read error. This chain uses TRBV5-4 with TRBJ2-4; the match to TRBD1 covers 8 bases. The CDR3 covers 15 residues. Germline lookup yields CDR1 SGHNT and CDR2 YYREEE (reference sequence). CDR3 DNA: TGTGCCAACAGCTTCTTCGGACAGGGTTCGCACATTCAGTACTTC. This gives the protein CANSFFGQGSHIQYF.

The CDR3 DNA reads TGTGCCAGCAGTGATTCAGGGGTAGGTCGGAACATTCAGTACTTC. Translated, it gives CASSDSGVGRNIQYF. The chain recombines TRBV6-1 with TRBJ2-4, with D maybe TRBD1 (6 bases). The CDR3 is made up of 15 amino acids. The V gene's germline CDR1 is MNHNS and CDR2 SASEGT. V was pared by 3 bases and J by 7 bases, with 16 bases between.

The V call is TRBV28, the J call TRBJ1-1; 7 nucleotides agree with TRBD1. The CDR3 totals 13 residues. Germline lookup yields CDR1 MDHEN and CDR2 SYDVKM. V trimming: 11 bases; J trimming: 0 bases; junction bases outside the gene matches: 6. The CDR3 DNA reads as TGTGCCTCTGGGACAGAGATGAACACTGAAGCTTTCTTT. Encoded protein: CASGTEMNTEAFF.

This chain joins TRBV30 and TRBJ1-2, with 10 nucleotides matching TRBD1. This CDR3 spans 14 amino acids. The V gene end was trimmed by 3 bases and the J gene end by 7 bases; junction bases not matched to a gene: 8. From germline, CDR1 is GTSNPN and CDR2 SVGIG (reference sequence). CDR3 nucleotides: TGTGCCTGGAGGCTGACAGGGGGCAAGTTTGGCTACACCTTC. Amino acid sequence: CAWRLTGGKFGYTF.

This chain connects TRBV28 to TRBJ1-2; D is uncertain. CDR3 length equals 15 residues. Germline lookup yields CDR1 MDHEN and CDR2 SYDVKM. V shed 1 base and J shed 0 bases, with 9 bases lying between them. The chain's CDR3 is CASSLFPLTNYGYTF. Here the CDR3 DNA reads TGTGCCAGCAGTTTATTCCCACTTACTAACTATGGCTACACCTTC.